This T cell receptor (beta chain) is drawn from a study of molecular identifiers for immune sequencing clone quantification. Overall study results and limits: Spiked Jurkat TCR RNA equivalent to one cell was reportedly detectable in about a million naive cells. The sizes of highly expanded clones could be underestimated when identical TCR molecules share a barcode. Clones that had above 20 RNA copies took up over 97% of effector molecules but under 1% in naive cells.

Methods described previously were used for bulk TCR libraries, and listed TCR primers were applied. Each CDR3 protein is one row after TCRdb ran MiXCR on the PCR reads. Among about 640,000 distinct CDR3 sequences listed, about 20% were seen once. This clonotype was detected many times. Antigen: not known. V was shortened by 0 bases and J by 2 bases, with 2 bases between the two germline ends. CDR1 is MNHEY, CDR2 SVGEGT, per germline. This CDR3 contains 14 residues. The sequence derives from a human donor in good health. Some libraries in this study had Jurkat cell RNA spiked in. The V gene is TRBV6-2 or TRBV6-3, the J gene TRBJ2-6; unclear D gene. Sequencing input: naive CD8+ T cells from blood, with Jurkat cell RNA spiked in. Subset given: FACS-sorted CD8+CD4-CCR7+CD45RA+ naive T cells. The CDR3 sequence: CASSYSPGANVLTF. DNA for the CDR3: TGTGCCAGCAGTTACTCGCCTGGGGCCAACGTCCTGACTTTC.